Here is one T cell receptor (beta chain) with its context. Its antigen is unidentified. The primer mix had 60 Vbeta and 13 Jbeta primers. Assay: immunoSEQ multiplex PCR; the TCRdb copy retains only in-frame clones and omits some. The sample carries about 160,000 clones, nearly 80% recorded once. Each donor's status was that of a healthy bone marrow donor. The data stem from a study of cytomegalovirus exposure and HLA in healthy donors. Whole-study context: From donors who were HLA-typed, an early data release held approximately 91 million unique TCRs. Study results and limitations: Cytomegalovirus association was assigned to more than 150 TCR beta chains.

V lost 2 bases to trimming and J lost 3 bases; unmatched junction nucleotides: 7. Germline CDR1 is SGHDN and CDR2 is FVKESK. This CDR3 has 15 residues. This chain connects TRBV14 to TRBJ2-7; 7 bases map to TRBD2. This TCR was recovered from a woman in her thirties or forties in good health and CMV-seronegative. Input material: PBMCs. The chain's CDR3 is CASSQPGREYYEQYF. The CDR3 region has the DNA TGTGCCAGCAGCCAACCGGGGCGGGAGTACTACGAGCAGTACTTC.